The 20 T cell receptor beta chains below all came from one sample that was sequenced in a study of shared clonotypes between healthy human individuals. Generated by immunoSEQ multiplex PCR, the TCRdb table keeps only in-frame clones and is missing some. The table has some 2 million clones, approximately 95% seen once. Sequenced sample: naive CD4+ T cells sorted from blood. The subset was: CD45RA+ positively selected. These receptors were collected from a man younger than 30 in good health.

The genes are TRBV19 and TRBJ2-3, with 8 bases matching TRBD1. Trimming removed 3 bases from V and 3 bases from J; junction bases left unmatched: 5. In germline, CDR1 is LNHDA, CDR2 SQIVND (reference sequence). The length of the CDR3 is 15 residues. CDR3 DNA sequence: TGTGCCAGTAGTATTGACAGGGGAGCGACAGATACGCAGTATTTT. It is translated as CASSIDRGATDTQYF.

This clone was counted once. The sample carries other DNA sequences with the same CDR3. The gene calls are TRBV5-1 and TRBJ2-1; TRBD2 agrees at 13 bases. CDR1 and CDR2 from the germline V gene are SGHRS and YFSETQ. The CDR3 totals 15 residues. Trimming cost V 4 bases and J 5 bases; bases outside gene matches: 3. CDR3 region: CASSTGTSGNNEQFF. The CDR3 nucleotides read TGCGCCAGCAGCACCGGGACTAGCGGGAACAATGAGCAGTTCTTC.

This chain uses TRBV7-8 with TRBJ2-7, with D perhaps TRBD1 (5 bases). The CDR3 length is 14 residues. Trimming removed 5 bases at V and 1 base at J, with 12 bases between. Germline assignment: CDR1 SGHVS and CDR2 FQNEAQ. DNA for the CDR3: TGTGCCAGCAGCCCCCGACAGATGTCCTACGAGCAGTACTTC. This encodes CASSPRQMSYEQYF.

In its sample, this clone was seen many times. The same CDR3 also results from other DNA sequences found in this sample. The CDR3 is CSVEGQAYEQYF. In DNA, the CDR3 is TGCAGCGTTGAAGGACAGGCCTACGAGCAGTACTTC. The V and J genes are TRBV29-1 and TRBJ2-7; the D gene is possibly TRBD1 (6 bases). The V end was cut by 1 base, the J end by 2 bases, with 6 bases between. Looked up from germline, CDR1 is SQVTM and CDR2 is ANQGSEA. This CDR3 comprises 12 residues.

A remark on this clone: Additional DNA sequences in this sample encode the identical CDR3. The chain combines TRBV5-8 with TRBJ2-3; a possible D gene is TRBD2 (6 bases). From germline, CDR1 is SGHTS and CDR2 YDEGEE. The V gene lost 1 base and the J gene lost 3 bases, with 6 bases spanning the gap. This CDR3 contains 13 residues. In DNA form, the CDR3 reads TGTGCCAGCAGCTTGAGCGGGACAGATACGCAGTATTTT. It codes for CASSLSGTDTQYF. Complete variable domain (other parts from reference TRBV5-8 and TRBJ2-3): EAGVTQSPTHLIKTRGQQATLRCSPISGHTSVYWYQQALGLGLQFLLWYDEGEERNRGNFPPRFSGRQFPNYSSELNVNALELEDSALYLCASSLSGTDTQYFGPGTRLTVL.

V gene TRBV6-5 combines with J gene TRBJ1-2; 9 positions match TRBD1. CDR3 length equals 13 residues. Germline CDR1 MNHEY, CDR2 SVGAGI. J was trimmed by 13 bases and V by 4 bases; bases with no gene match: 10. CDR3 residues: CASSSLSQGARTF. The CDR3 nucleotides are TGTGCCAGCAGTTCCCTTTCACAGGGGGCGCGCACCTTC.

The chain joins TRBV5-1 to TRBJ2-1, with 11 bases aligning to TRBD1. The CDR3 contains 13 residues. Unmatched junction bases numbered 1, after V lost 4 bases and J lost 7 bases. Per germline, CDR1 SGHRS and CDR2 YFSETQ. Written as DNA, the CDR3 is TGCGCCAGCAGCCGGGACAGGGGGAATGAGCAGTTCTTC. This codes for CASSRDRGNEQFF.

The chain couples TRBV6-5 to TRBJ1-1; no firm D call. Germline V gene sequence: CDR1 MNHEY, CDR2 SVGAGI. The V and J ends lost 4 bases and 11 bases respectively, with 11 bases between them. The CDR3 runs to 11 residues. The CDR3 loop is CASSSTGVAFF. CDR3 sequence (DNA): TGTGCCAGCAGTTCCACCGGGGTCGCTTTCTTT.

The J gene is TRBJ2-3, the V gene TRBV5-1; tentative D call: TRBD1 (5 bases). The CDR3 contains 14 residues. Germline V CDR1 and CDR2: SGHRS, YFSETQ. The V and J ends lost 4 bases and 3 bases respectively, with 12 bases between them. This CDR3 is CASSQDSGTDTQYF. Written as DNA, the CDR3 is TGCGCCAGCAGCCAAGACAGTGGAACAGATACGCAGTATTTT. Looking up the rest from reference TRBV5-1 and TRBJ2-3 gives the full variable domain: KAGVTQTPRYLIKTRGQQVTLSCSPISGHRSVSWYQQTPGQGLQFLFEYFSETQRNKGNFPGRFSGRQFSNSRSEMNVSTLELGDSALYLCASSQDSGTDTQYFGPGTRLTVL.

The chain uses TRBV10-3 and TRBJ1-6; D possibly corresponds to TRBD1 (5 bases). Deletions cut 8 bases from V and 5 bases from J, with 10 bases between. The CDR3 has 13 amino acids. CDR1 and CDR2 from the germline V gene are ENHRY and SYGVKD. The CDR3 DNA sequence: TGTGCCATCTCCGGGACTAATAATTCACCCCTCCACTTT. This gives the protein CAISGTNNSPLHF.

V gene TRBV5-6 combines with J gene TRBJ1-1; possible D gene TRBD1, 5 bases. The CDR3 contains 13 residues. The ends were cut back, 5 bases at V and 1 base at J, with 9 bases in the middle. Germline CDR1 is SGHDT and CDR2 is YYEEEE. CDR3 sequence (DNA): TGTGCCAGCAGATCCGGGGGGAACACTGAAGCTTTCTTT. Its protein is CASRSGGNTEAFF.

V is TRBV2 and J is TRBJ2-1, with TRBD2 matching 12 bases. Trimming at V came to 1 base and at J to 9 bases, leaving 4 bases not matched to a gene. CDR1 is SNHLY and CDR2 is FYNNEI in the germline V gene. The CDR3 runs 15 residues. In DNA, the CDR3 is TGTGCCAGCAGTGAAGTGGCTAGCGGGGGGGTTGAGCAGTTCTTC. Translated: CASSEVASGGVEQFF.

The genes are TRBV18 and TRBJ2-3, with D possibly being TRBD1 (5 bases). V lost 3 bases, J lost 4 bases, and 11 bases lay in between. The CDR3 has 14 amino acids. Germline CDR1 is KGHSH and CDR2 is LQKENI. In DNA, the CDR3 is TGTGCCAGCTCACCTGGGGCAGGTGCAGATACGCAGTATTTT. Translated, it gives CASSPGAGADTQYF.

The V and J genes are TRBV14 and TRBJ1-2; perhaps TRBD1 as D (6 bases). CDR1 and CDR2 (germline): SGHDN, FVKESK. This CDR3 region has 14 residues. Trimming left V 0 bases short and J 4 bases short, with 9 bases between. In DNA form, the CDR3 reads TGTGCCAGCAGCCAAGATCAGGGGTTCTATGGCTACACCTTC. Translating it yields CASSQDQGFYGYTF.

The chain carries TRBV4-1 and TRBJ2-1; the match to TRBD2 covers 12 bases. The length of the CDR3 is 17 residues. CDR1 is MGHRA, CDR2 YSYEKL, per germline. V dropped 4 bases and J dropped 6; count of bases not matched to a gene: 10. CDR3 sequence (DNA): TGCGCCAGCAGCCCTTACCCCGGGACTAGCGGGTTCAATGAGCAGTTCTTC. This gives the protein CASSPYPGTSGFNEQFF.

The CDR3 coding sequence is TGCGCCAGCAGCTTTGGTTCCCTAGCGGGAGATACGCAGTATTTT. Translating gives CASSFGSLAGDTQYF. This chain uses TRBV5-1 with TRBJ2-3; 8 bases are a match to TRBD2. There are 15 residues in the CDR3. Per germline, CDR1 SGHRS and CDR2 YFSETQ. The V segment lost 2 bases and the J segment 5 bases; nucleotides outside the gene matches: 7.

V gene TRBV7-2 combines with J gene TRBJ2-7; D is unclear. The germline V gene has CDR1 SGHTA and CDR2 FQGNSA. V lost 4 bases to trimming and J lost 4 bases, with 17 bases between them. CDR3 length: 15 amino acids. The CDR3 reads CASSSIPGSMYEQYF. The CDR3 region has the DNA TGTGCCAGCAGCTCAATACCGGGCTCAATGTACGAGCAGTACTTC.

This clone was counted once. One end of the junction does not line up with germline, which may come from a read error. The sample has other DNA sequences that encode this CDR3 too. CDR3 coding DNA: TGTGCCAGCAGTTTAGTCCAGCTAGGAAACACCATATACTTT. As protein: CASSLVQLGNTIYF. The chain joins TRBV28 to TRBJ1-3, with D hard to call. This CDR3 has 14 residues. Germline CDR1 reads MDHEN; CDR2 reads SYDVKM.

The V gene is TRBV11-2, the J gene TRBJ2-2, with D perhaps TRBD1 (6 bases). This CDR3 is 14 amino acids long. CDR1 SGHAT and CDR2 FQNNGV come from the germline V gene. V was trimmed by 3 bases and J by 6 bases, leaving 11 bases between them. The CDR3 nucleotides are TGTGCCAGCAGCTTGGTCAGGGGTCCCGGGGAGCTGTTTTTT. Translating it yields CASSLVRGPGELFF.

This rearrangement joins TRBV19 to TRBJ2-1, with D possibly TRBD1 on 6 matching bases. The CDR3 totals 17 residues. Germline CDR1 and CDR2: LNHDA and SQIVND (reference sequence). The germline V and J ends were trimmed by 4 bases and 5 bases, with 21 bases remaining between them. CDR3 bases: TGTGCCAGTAGTACCCCCCCCGGCAGGGACAAAAACAATGAGCAGTTCTTC. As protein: CASSTPPGRDKNNEQFF.